Each of the 8 T cell receptor beta chains below was sequenced from the same sample in a study of shared clonotypes between healthy human individuals. Here immunoSEQ multiplex PCR was the method, and the copy in TCRdb shows in-frame clones only, minus some. The sample records fewer than 350,000 clones, roughly 91% being singletons. Source material: memory CD8+ T cells sorted from blood. Subset here: CD45RO+ cells pooled with CCR7-negative TemRA cells. The receptors come from a man aged 18 to 30 in good health.

This clone is categorized as medium-sized (0.01 to 0.1%). This sequence joins TRBV6-1 and TRBJ1-6, with 10 bases fitting TRBD1. Germline CDR1 and CDR2: MNHNS and SASEGT. The CDR3 runs 13 residues. The V and J ends lost 10 bases and 9 bases, in that order; junction bases with no gene match: 6. The CDR3 DNA reads as TGTGCCACCGGGACAGGGGTTAGTTCACCCCTCCACTTT. Amino acids: CATGTGVSSPLHF.

This clone is a singleton in its sample. The chain recombines TRBV14 with TRBJ2-7; 13 bases line up with TRBD2. Germline lookup yields CDR1 SGHDN and CDR2 FVKESK. Trimming at V came to 2 bases and at J to 10 bases, leaving 2 bases not matched to a gene. The CDR3 runs to 13 residues. CDR3 loop: CASSQRGLAGQYF. The DNA of the CDR3 is TGTGCCAGCAGCCAAAGGGGACTAGCGGGACAGTACTTC.

The V gene is TRBV11-2, the J gene TRBJ2-1; 9 nucleotides align to TRBD2. Germline V gene lookup returns CDR1 SGHAT and CDR2 FQNNGV. CDR3 length equals 17 residues. Losses at the gene ends were 0 bases for V and 6 bases for J; bases not matched to a gene: 9. CDR3: CASSLDIAGVIGNEQFF. CDR3 nucleotide sequence: TGTGCCAGCAGCTTAGATATAGCGGGAGTAATCGGCAATGAGCAGTTCTTC.

This clone was seen a few times. The J gene is TRBJ2-1, the V gene TRBV7-9; weak D call: TRBD2 (6 bases). The germline V gene has CDR1 SEHNR and CDR2 FQNEAQ (reference sequence). This CDR3 region has 17 residues. The germline V and J ends were trimmed by 10 bases and 7 bases, with 29 bases remaining between them. CDR3 loop: CANPYEGRETSGNEQFF. In DNA form, the CDR3 reads TGTGCCAACCCGTATGAAGGTCGGGAGACTAGTGGAAATGAGCAGTTCTTC. Combining the CDR3 with reference TRBV7-9 and TRBJ2-1 gives the whole variable domain DTGVSQNPRHKITKRGQNVTFRCDPISEHNRLYWYRQTLGQGPEFLTYFQNEAQLEKSRLLSDRFSAERPKGSFSTLEIQRTEQGDSAMYLCANPYEGRETSGNEQFFGPGTRLTVL.

The chain links TRBV6-1 to TRBJ2-7; 9 bases fit TRBD1. Trimming took 1 base from V and 2 from J; bases not matched to a gene: 0. The germline V gene has CDR1 MNHNS and CDR2 SASEGT. The CDR3 totals 14 residues. The DNA of the CDR3 is TGTGCCAGCAGTGAAGGGACAGGGGCCTACGAGCAGTACTTC. Translation: CASSEGTGAYEQYF.

The J gene is TRBJ2-5, the V gene TRBV6-5; weak D call: TRBD2 (6 bases). The V gene's germline CDR1 is MNHEY and CDR2 SVGAGI. This CDR3 region has 14 residues. V was shortened by 5 bases and J by 5 bases, with 15 bases between the two germline ends. The CDR3 reads CASSPFGSGETQYF. The CDR3 coding sequence is TGTGCCAGCAGTCCCTTCGGGAGTGGGGAGACCCAGTACTTC.

V is TRBV30 and J is TRBJ2-7; 8 bases are shared with TRBD1. CDR1 and CDR2 (germline): GTSNPN, SVGIG (reference sequence). CDR3 length: 13 residues. V lost 1 base to trimming and J lost 6 bases; unmatched junction nucleotides: 5. This chain's CDR3 is CAWSAGQGGEQYF. CDR3 in DNA: TGTGCCTGGAGTGCAGGACAGGGAGGCGAGCAGTACTTC.

This clone appeared a few times. The rearrangement uses TRBV5-1 and TRBJ2-7; 14 bases agree with TRBD2. The CDR3 covers 16 residues. The V gene's germline CDR1 is SGHRS and CDR2 YFSETQ. Trimming at V came to 4 bases and at J to 9 bases, leaving 12 bases not matched to a gene. In DNA form, the CDR3 reads TGCGCCAGCAGCATTACGATGGGACTAGCGGGAGATGTGCAGTACTTC. Translation gives CASSITMGLAGDVQYF. The full variable domain, in which reference TRBV5-1 and TRBJ2-7 provide the parts outside the CDR3, is KAGVTQTPRYLIKTRGQQVTLSCSPISGHRSVSWYQQTPGQGLQFLFEYFSETQRNKGNFPGRFSGRQFSNSRSEMNVSTLELGDSALYLCASSITMGLAGDVQYFGPGTRLTVT.